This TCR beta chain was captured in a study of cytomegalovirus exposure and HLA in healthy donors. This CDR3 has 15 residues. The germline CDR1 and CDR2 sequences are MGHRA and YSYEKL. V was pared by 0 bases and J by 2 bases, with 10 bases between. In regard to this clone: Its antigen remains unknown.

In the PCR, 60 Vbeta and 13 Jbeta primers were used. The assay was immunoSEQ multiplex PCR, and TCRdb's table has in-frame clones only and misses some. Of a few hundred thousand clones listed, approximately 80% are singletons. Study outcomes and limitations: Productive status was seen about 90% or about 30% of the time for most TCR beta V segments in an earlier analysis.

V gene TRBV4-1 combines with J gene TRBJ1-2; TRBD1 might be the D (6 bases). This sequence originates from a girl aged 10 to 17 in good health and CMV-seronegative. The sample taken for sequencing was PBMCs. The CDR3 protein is CASSQEQGRNYGYTF. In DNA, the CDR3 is TGCGCCAGCAGCCAAGAACAGGGACGGAACTATGGCTACACCTTC.